A single sample gave rise to the 6 T cell receptor beta chains below, sequenced in a study of blood T cell repertoires in COVID-19. Libraries were prepared by immunoSEQ multiplex PCR; TCRdb keeps only in-frame clonotypes and omits some of them. The data contain 200,000 to 250,000 clones, approximately 85% of them seen just once; the ten biggest clones take up 2% to 3%. Sequenced sample: peripheral blood. These receptors all come from a woman between 70 and 85 years old with COVID-19, enrolled during active disease.

CDR3 sequence: CATSRGYDRVDQPQHF. The CDR3 region has the DNA TGTGCCACCAGCAGAGGCTACGACAGGGTCGATCAGCCCCAGCATTTT. The gene calls are TRBV15 and TRBJ1-5, with TRBD1 identical over 7 bases. Germline CDR1 reads LNHNV; CDR2 reads YYDKDF (reference sequence). The J segment lost 5 bases and the V segment lost 1 base, leaving 8 bases of the junction unmatched. The CDR3 consists of 16 residues.

The chain uses TRBV7-2 and TRBJ2-7, with TRBD2 matching 9 bases. Trimming at V came to 1 base and at J to 10 bases, leaving 20 bases not matched to a gene. This CDR3 spans 18 amino acids. Germline lookup yields CDR1 SGHTA and CDR2 FQGNSA. CDR3 loop: CASSLGGAGGRAGVRQYF. The DNA of the CDR3 is TGTGCCAGCAGCTTAGGCGGGGCTGGCGGGAGGGCCGGGGTGAGACAGTACTTC.

The gene calls are TRBV9 and TRBJ2-3; D is unresolved. The CDR3 is 14 residues long. The V end was cut by 4 bases, the J end by 0 bases, with 9 bases between. Germline CDR1 is SGDLS and CDR2 is YYNGEE. The CDR3 loop is CASSIRLSTDTQYF. The CDR3 nucleotides read TGTGCCAGCAGCATTCGACTGAGCACAGATACGCAGTATTTT. The full variable domain, with the rest looked up from reference TRBV9 and TRBJ2-3, is DSGVTQTPKHLITATGQRVTLRCSPRSGDLSVYWYQQSLDQGLQFLIQYYNGEERAKGNILERFSAQQFPDLHSELNLSSLELGDSALYFCASSIRLSTDTQYFGPGTRLTVL.

This rearrangement joins TRBV5-4 to TRBJ2-1; D may be TRBD2 (5 bases). Germline values: CDR1 SGHNT, CDR2 YYREEE (reference sequence). CDR3 length: 16 amino acids. The V and J ends lost 4 bases and 0 bases respectively, with 14 bases between them. The DNA of the CDR3 is TGTGCCAGCAGCACGAGAGATGGGAGCTCCTACAATGAGCAGTTCTTC. Translated: CASSTRDGSSYNEQFF.

The chain combines TRBV3-1 (or the pseudogene TRBV3-2) with TRBJ1-4; D not certain. Per the germline V gene, CDR1 is LGHDT and CDR2 is YNNKEL (reference sequence). Trimming took off 4 bases at V and 5 bases at J, with 11 bases between the two ends. The CDR3 is 14 amino acids. The CDR3 nucleotides read TGTGCCAGCAGCCTGCGGAACATCAATGAAAAACTGTTTTTT. It translates to CASSLRNINEKLFF.

The chain joins TRBV5-4 to TRBJ2-5; a weak D match, TRBD1 (6 bases). With 1 base removed from V and 2 bases from J, the gap between germline ends came to 6 bases. The CDR3 spans 13 residues. From germline, CDR1 is SGHNT and CDR2 YYREEE (reference sequence). The CDR3 loop reads CASSLQGQETQYF. The DNA for the CDR3 is TGTGCCAGCAGCTTGCAGGGGCAAGAGACCCAGTACTTC.